This T cell receptor (beta chain) was captured in a study of control samples from healthy donors and cancer patients. The germline V and J ends were trimmed by 3 bases and 6 bases, with 18 bases remaining between them. Germline V gene lookup returns CDR1 LGHNA and CDR2 YNFKEQ. CDR3 length equals 15 residues. Using immunoSEQ multiplex PCR, the repertoire was profiled, and TCRdb retains in-frame clones only, with some absent. In the table there are about 75,000 clones, about 95% of which are singletons. This TCR derives from a woman in her thirties or forties in good health. The rearrangement links TRBV4-2 to TRBJ2-7; tentative D call: TRBD1 (6 bases). Source material: blood. The CDR3 protein is CASSHDMQGSGEQYF. The CDR3 DNA reads TGTGCCAGCAGCCATGATATGCAGGGGTCGGGCGAGCAGTACTTC.